This T cell receptor beta chain was sequenced for a study of Ad26.COV2.S vaccination and SARS-CoV-2 variants. Study overall: It was the COV1001 Ad26.COV2.S trial arm that included the donor. Donor got 5x10^10 or 1x10^11 viral particles of Ad26.COV2.S.

The germline CDR1 and CDR2 sequences are SQVTM and ANQGSEA. There are 12 residues in the CDR3. A remark on this clone: Its antigen is unknown.

Treatment described: roughly 19 received Ad26.COV2.S at low or high dose, single or two shots; several received placebo; per-sample allocation not given. After the first vaccine or placebo injection, samples were drawn on day 63. General study points: Comparability of non-spike TCR breadth was observed across vaccine and placebo recipients. Participants in the vaccine arm had higher spike-specific TCR breadth; placebo recipients had lower.

Sequencing was performed with immunoSEQ multiplex PCR; in TCRdb, only in-frame clones are kept and a portion is missing. The sample lists 200,000 to 300,000 clones; roughly 85% were seen once. This TCR came from a person aged 18 to 59 who received the Ad26.COV2.S COVID-19 vaccine or a placebo. Sequences were derived from peripheral blood, sampled in a trial of Ad26.COV2.S vaccine versus placebo. The chain joins TRBV29-1 to TRBJ2-1; possible D gene TRBD2, 5 bases. CDR3 loop: CSGLSSYNEQFF. The CDR3 DNA reads as TGCTCCGGACTTAGCTCCTACAATGAGCAGTTCTTC.